The 21 T cell receptor beta chains presented below share a single source sample, sequenced in a study of technical replicates of blood from a few donors. Profiling relied on immunoSEQ multiplex PCR, and the TCRdb table lists in-frame clones only, not all of them. This repertoire shows 11,000 to 15,000 clones, over 70% found once; its top ten account for roughly an eighth. The specimen was PBMCs. Receptors were obtained from a human donor in good health.

This clone appeared a few times. The chain is built from TRBV27 and TRBJ2-7, with 8 bases aligning to TRBD1. This CDR3 is built from 15 residues. The ends lost 7 bases at V and 0 bases at J; junction bases unmatched: 8. CDR1 and CDR2 (germline): MNHEY, SMNVEV (reference sequence). CDR3 sequence reads: CASNKQGGSSYEQYF. In nucleotides, the CDR3 is TGTGCCAGCAATAAACAGGGGGGAAGCTCCTACGAGCAGTACTTC.

This chain uses TRBV2 with TRBJ2-1; the match to TRBD2 covers 13 bases. The germline gives CDR1 SNHLY, CDR2 FYNNEI. V trimming: 4 bases; J trimming: 15 bases; junction bases outside the gene matches: 3. The CDR3 extends over 12 amino acids. The CDR3 coding sequence is TGTGCCAGCAGTGGACTAGCGGGAGGCGTGTTCTTC. Amino acids: CASSGLAGGVFF.

The rearrangement uses TRBV20-1 and TRBJ1-2; D is undetermined. The germline gives CDR1 DFQATT, CDR2 SNEGSKA (reference sequence). V was pared by 6 bases and J by 5 bases, with 7 bases between. The CDR3 totals 10 residues. The CDR3 bases are TGCAGTGCCTCGACATATGGCTACACCTTC. It is translated as CSASTYGYTF.

The rearrangement joins TRBV6-4 to TRBJ2-7; TRBD2 matches at 14 bases. CDR1 and CDR2 (germline): MRHNA, SNTAGT. This CDR3 is 15 amino acids long. The trim removed 8 bases at V and 4 bases at J, leaving 7 bases unmatched. The CDR3 here is CASPTGTSGSYEQYF. In DNA form, the CDR3 reads TGTGCCAGCCCCACCGGGACTAGCGGGAGTTACGAGCAGTACTTC.

V is TRBV19 and J is TRBJ2-7; maybe TRBD1 (5 bases). The CDR3 has 16 residues. V lost 1 base and J 6 bases, leaving 19 bases between the germline ends. Germline values: CDR1 LNHDA, CDR2 SQIVND (reference sequence). DNA for the CDR3: TGTGCCAGTAGTATAGCCTCCAGGGCAGAACCTTTCGAGCAGTACTTC. This encodes CASSIASRAEPFEQYF.

The chain carries TRBV25-1 and TRBJ1-1, with D perhaps matching TRBD1 (6 bases). Germline CDR1 is MGHDK and CDR2 is SYGVNS. V lost 6 bases, J lost 1 base, and 12 bases lay in between. The CDR3 totals 14 residues. CDR3 in amino acids: CASRGTGKNTEAFF. The CDR3 DNA reads as TGTGCCAGCAGAGGTACAGGGAAGAACACTGAAGCTTTCTTT.

The rearrangement joins TRBV19 to TRBJ1-4; 7 bases fit TRBD1. Unmatched junction bases numbered 5, after V lost 5 bases and J lost 8 bases. This CDR3 region has 13 residues. The V gene's germline CDR1 is LNHDA and CDR2 SQIVND (reference sequence). The CDR3 DNA is TGTGCCAGTAGTGACAGGGTAGCCGAAAAACTGTTTTTT. Amino acid sequence: CASSDRVAEKLFF.

The chain couples TRBV29-1 to TRBJ2-3; the D is unclear. The CDR3 has 14 amino acids. Germline lookup yields CDR1 SQVTM and CDR2 ANQGSEA. V lost 7 bases, J lost 3 bases, and 17 bases lay in between. The CDR3 nucleotides read TGCAGCGCCTCCGGGTCCGTAGGTACAGATACGCAGTATTTT. Its translation is CSASGSVGTDTQYF.

The CDR3 DNA sequence: TGCGCCAGCAGCTTGGTGCCCGGGACAGGGGATTCGTACACTGAAGCTTTCTTT. Its protein is CASSLVPGTGDSYTEAFF. The J gene is TRBJ1-1, the V gene TRBV5-1, with 10 bases identical to TRBD1. The germline gives CDR1 SGHRS, CDR2 YFSETQ. The junction had 11 bases not matched to a gene; V was cut back by 0 bases and J by 3 bases. This CDR3 is 18 amino acids long.

This sequence joins TRBV19 and TRBJ1-1; unclear D gene. This CDR3 has 15 residues. Germline V gene sequence: CDR1 LNHDA, CDR2 SQIVND (reference sequence). V shed 1 base and J shed 5 bases, with 14 bases lying between them. The CDR3 DNA sequence: TGTGCCAGTAGTATAGGTCTAGGATTCGGGACTGAAGCTTTCTTT. Amino acids: CASSIGLGFGTEAFF. Filled out from reference TRBV19 and TRBJ1-1, the complete variable domain reads DGGITQSPKYLFRKEGQNVTLSCEQNLNHDAMYWYRQDPGQGLRLIYYSQIVNDFQKGDIAEGYSVSREKKESFPLTVTSAQKNPTAFYLCASSIGLGFGTEAFFGQGTRLTVV.

This clone was seen more than once but under ten times. V is TRBV21-1 and J is TRBJ2-3; TRBD2, the table's D call, was not compared with the DNA. TRBV21-1 is designated a pseudogene. The CDR3 totals 19 residues. The CDR3 sequence is CASSKGDRLAGVRTDTQYF. CDR3 in DNA: TGTGCCAGCAGCAAAGGGGATCGACTAGCGGGAGTCCGCACAGATACGCAGTATTTT.

This sequence joins TRBV29-1 and TRBJ2-3; TRBD2 matches at 7 bases. In germline, CDR1 is SQVTM, CDR2 ANQGSEA. Trimming removed 3 bases from V and 4 bases from J; junction bases left unmatched: 4. This CDR3 has 13 amino acids. CDR3: CSVEAAGSDTQYF. The CDR3 DNA reads TGCAGCGTTGAGGCAGCGGGATCAGATACGCAGTATTTT.

The rearrangement joins TRBV29-1 to TRBJ2-1; maybe TRBD1 (6 bases). CDR3 length: 11 residues. CDR1 is SQVTM and CDR2 is ANQGSEA in the germline V gene. The V end lost 5 bases, the J end lost 15 bases, and 17 bases lay between the germline ends. DNA for the CDR3: TGCAGCGTTACGGTGACGGGACACTGGTTCTTC. It encodes CSVTVTGHWFF.

This clone turned up a few times. The chain recombines TRBV5-1 with TRBJ1-5; the match to TRBD1 covers 7 bases. J lost 4 bases, V lost 2 bases, and 6 bases had no gene match. The CDR3 covers 15 residues. In germline, CDR1 is SGHRS, CDR2 YFSETQ. CDR3 residues: CASSLTGQLNQPQHF. The CDR3 DNA reads as TGCGCCAGCAGCTTAACGGGACAGCTAAATCAGCCCCAGCATTTT.

The J gene is TRBJ2-7, the V gene TRBV29-1; the match to TRBD2 covers 9 bases. The CDR3 extends over 14 amino acids. Trimming at V came to 4 bases and at J to 3 bases, leaving 7 bases not matched to a gene. Germline V gene sequence: CDR1 SQVTM, CDR2 ANQGSEA. CDR3 sequence (DNA): TGCAGCGTTGTCATAGCGGGAGAACTCTACGAGCAGTACTTC. This translates into CSVVIAGELYEQYF.

In this sample, this clone turned up once. The V call is TRBV9, the J call TRBJ2-7, with 8 bases matching TRBD1. The germline V gene encodes CDR1 SGDLS and CDR2 YYNGEE. V dropped 3 bases and J dropped 6; count of bases not matched to a gene: 5. CDR3 length equals 13 residues. The CDR3 reads CASSETGTGEQYF. The CDR3 nucleotides are TGTGCCAGCAGCGAAACCGGGACAGGCGAGCAGTACTTC.

The genes are TRBV7-7 and TRBJ2-1, with 8 bases fitting TRBD1. Germline CDR1 and CDR2: SSHAT and FNYEAQ (reference sequence). This CDR3 is built from 16 residues. Losses at the gene ends were 1 base for V and 4 bases for J; bases not matched to a gene: 6. The CDR3 loop is CASSLVFGDRYNEQFF. DNA of the CDR3: TGTGCCAGCAGCTTAGTGTTCGGGGACAGGTACAATGAGCAGTTCTTC.

This rearrangement joins TRBV28 to TRBJ1-2; 11 bases agree with TRBD1. Germline trimming cut 5 bases from V and 8 bases from J; bases unmatched to any gene: 10. This CDR3 spans 15 amino acids. Looked up from germline, CDR1 is MDHEN and CDR2 is SYDVKM. CDR3 residues: CASSAGTGGSRGYTF. CDR3 in DNA: TGTGCCAGCAGTGCCGGGACAGGGGGGTCTCGGGGCTACACCTTC.

The chain employs TRBV19 and TRBJ1-2, with TRBD1 matching over 9 bases. V trimming: 5 bases; J trimming: 1 base; junction bases outside the gene matches: 2. The length of the CDR3 is 14 residues. Germline V CDR1 and CDR2: LNHDA, SQIVND (reference sequence). This chain's CDR3 is CASSWTGDNYGYTF. CDR3 nucleotides: TGTGCCAGTAGTTGGACAGGGGATAACTATGGCTACACCTTC.

The chain is built from TRBV2 and TRBJ2-7; no definite D call. The germline gives CDR1 SNHLY, CDR2 FYNNEI. The CDR3 loop spans 11 amino acids. V was cut by 5 bases and J by 3 bases, with 5 bases left in between. The CDR3: CASSYFYEQYF. CDR3 nucleotides: TGTGCCAGCAGTTATTTCTACGAGCAGTACTTC.

V gene TRBV6-5 combines with J gene TRBJ2-1; TRBD2 aligns across 9 bases. The CDR3 totals 16 residues. Germline V gene data show CDR1 as MNHEY and CDR2 as SVGAGI. V shed 0 bases and J 1 base; nucleotides not matched to a gene: 1. The CDR3 DNA reads as TGTGCCAGCAGTTACTCTAGCGGGAGTTCCTACAATGAGCAGTTCTTC. It encodes CASSYSSGSSYNEQFF.